This T cell receptor beta chain was observed in a study of T cell clonality in common variable immunodeficiency (dated by TCRdb to the mid-2010s). General findings and caveats noted by the study authors: Healthy controls shared more TCRbeta clones with each other than CVID subjects shared among themselves (p < 0.0001). Even though DNA input was equal, the average per sample came to some 82,000 unique sequences for controls compared with approximately 29,000 for CVID samples. TCRbeta clonality was higher in CVID subjects than in healthy controls (t-test p = 0.018), and the increase was most characteristic of about a third of subjects. CVID TCRbeta sequences reportedly showed fewer deletions and N-nucleotide insertions and lacked highly modified clones with 13 or more V deletions. According to the authors, finding the cause of the higher clonality in CVID would require sequencing the repertoires of T cell subpopulations. Correlations of repertoire features with clinical complications were constrained by heterogeneity among patients within the CVID cohort.

Both CVID patients and healthy controls were predominantly of Caucasian heritage. Heparinized peripheral whole blood samples of roughly 5 to 8 ml were obtained from each donor. Genomic DNA from adults with common variable immune deficiency (CVID) and from healthy adult controls was the source for sequencing TCRbeta CDR3 repertoires. The control group was made up of roughly 22 healthy adult volunteers (about 10 male and around twelve female) whose ages ranged from 23 to 66 years, with a mean age of approximately 34. Diluted blood was density-centrifuged over Hypaque 1077 or Ficoll-Paque to isolate peripheral blood mononuclear cells. Genomic DNA was extracted from unsorted mononuclear cells by Qiagen column purification or by a centrifugation-based method. For sequencing input, CVID and control samples contributed equivalent amounts of genomic DNA. For every sample, a 60 bp segment covering the rearranged TCRbeta CDR3 region was amplified and then sequenced. The immunoSEQ assay, a bias-corrected multiplex PCR with high-throughput sequencing, was employed for TCRbeta amplification. The authors processed their data as follows. Every unique nucleotide sequence counted as a clone and was annotated with V, D and J genes, copy number and frequency. Sequences were labeled productive if in frame, and non-productive if out of frame or containing stop codons. Clonality was calculated from Shannon's entropy as previously described. Mean CDR3 Kyte-Doolittle hydropathy was derived from the predicted amino acid sequences of productive clones. The R hclust function was used to hierarchically cluster scaled V gene usage with Manhattan distance and complete linkage. Sharing of clones by CDR3 amino acid sequence was evaluated by resampling 12 repertoires per group over 100 rounds. The repertoires were searched for approximately 72 published EBV-specific TCRbeta sequences and 200 to 300 published CMV-specific TCRbeta sequences. After a couple of CVID samples that produced fewer than 10,000 sequences were dropped from the analysis, 42 CVID repertoires remained. What TCRdb holds here is the immuneACCESS table cut down to in-frame rearrangements. Part of the clones is not present; checked against another copy, under half of the missing clones reflect an unresolved V gene, and the others are unexplained. V and J calls and clone size are those listed in that table; D and trimming were worked out from the DNA. The sample counts 42,000 or so clones, each observed more than once. In total, the top ten clones hold approximately 2.2% of the sample.

This clone was detected ten times or more. There is no known antigen for this receptor. The receptor was isolated from a person aged 18 to 70 in good health. The sample consisted of peripheral blood mononuclear cells.

Incomplete CDR3 DNA: TGTGCCAGTAAATTAGGTAGCGGGAGGACAGATACG. The resulting protein is CASKLGSGRTDT. The full CDR3 sequence reads CASKLGSGRTDTQYF. Recombination joined TRBV19 with TRBJ2-3; TRBD2 agrees with 10 junctional bases. The missing CDR3 end, 3 residues past where the read stops, is filled in from the germline J gene. CDR1 and CDR2 are drawn from the germline V gene (reference sequence): LNHDA, SQIVND. V ends up 7 bases short and J 3 bases short, with an unmatched junction base count of 7. Reading from cysteine to phenylalanine, the CDR3 counts 15 amino acids. The DNA covers only part of the CDR3, 36 bases in frame from base 1. The CDR3, completed at both ends by the reference TRBV19 and TRBJ2-3 genes, gives the full variable domain DGGITQSPKYLFRKEGQNVTLSCEQNLNHDAMYWYRQDPGQGLRLIYYSQIVNDFQKGDIAEGYSVSREKKESFPLTVTSAQKNPTAFYLCASKLGSGRTDTQYFGPGTRLTVL.